Listed here are 18 T cell receptor beta chains from one sample, sequenced in a study of neurological immune-mediated disorders. TCRdb redid the calling of the 5' RACE reads with MiXCR, one entry per CDR3 protein. The data contain roughly 80,000 distinct CDR3 sequences, over 15% of them singletons. Sequenced material: PBMCs. These receptors came from a woman aged 40 to 49 in good health.

This clonotype was seen many times. The chain couples TRBV15 to TRBJ2-4; D is unclear. In germline, CDR1 is LNHNV, CDR2 YYDKDF (reference sequence). The V gene lost 0 bases and the J gene lost 3 bases, with 9 bases spanning the gap. The CDR3 loop spans 15 amino acids. CDR3 in DNA: TGTGCCACCAGCAGAGATAGACAAGGCAAAAACATTCAGTACTTC. Residues: CATSRDRQGKNIQYF.

This clonotype was counted at least ten times. The V and J genes are TRBV18 and TRBJ2-3; D unresolved. V lost 5 bases to trimming and J lost 3 bases, with 9 bases between them. The CDR3 is 13 amino acids. Germline V CDR1 and CDR2: KGHSH, LQKENI. CDR3 protein: CASSDFGTDTQYF. The CDR3 DNA is TGTGCCAGCTCAGATTTCGGGACAGATACGCAGTATTTT. The full variable domain, in which reference TRBV18 and TRBJ2-3 provide the parts outside the CDR3, is NAGVMQNPRHLVRRRGQEARLRCSPMKGHSHVYWYRQLPEEGLKFMVYLQKENIIDESGMPKERFSAEFPKEGPSILRIQQVVRGDSAAYFCASSDFGTDTQYFGPGTRLTVL.

This chain uses TRBV12-3 or TRBV12-4 with TRBJ2-6; TRBD1 matches 10 bases. The CDR3 runs to 17 residues. Losses at the gene ends were 3 bases for V and 1 base for J; bases not matched to a gene: 3. The CDR3: CASSLTGGRSGANVLTF. The CDR3 nucleotides are TGTGCCAGCAGTTTGACAGGGGGCAGGTCTGGGGCCAACGTCCTGACTTTC.

The CDR3 nucleotides read TGTGCCAGCAGCCCGATGAGAACGGGAAATTCACCCCTCCACTTT. Amino acid sequence: CASSPMRTGNSPLHF. The gene calls are TRBV14 and TRBJ1-6; D is undetermined. V was trimmed by 4 bases and J by 7 bases, leaving 14 bases between them. Germline CDR1 and CDR2: SGHDN and FVKESK. CDR3 length: 15 residues.

This clonotype appeared many times. This chain connects TRBV5-6 to TRBJ2-6; TRBD1 might be the D (5 bases). Germline CDR1 and CDR2: SGHDT and YYEEEE. This CDR3 region has 16 residues. V was shortened by 6 bases and J by 0 bases, with 13 bases between the two germline ends. In DNA, the CDR3 is TGTGCCAGCATAAGACAGAGACTCTCTGGGGCCAACGTCCTGACTTTC. Its translation: CASIRQRLSGANVLTF. The full variable domain, rest sourced from reference TRBV5-6 and TRBJ2-6, is DAGVTQSPTHLIKTRGQQVTLRCSPKSGHDTVSWYQQALGQGPQFIFQYYEEEERQRGNFPDRFSGHQFPNYSSELNVNALLLGDSALYLCASIRQRLSGANVLTFGAGSRLTVL.

This clonotype was seen at least ten times. The chain couples TRBV6-5 to TRBJ1-4, with 8 bases fitting TRBD1. Germline CDR1 and CDR2: MNHEY and SVGAGI. The CDR3 spans 15 residues. Unmatched junction bases numbered 8, after V lost 6 bases and J lost 5 bases. The CDR3 sequence is CASRGTGGGNEKLFF. CDR3 DNA sequence: TGTGCCAGCAGGGGAACAGGGGGGGGAAATGAAAAACTGTTTTTT.

This clonotype was seen at least ten times. The genes are TRBV5-6 and TRBJ1-1; a possible D gene is TRBD1 (6 bases). Germline-derived CDR1 and CDR2 are SGHDT and YYEEEE. This CDR3 has 15 amino acids. Trimming shortened V by 5 bases and J by 1 base, and 15 bases separated the two germline ends. CDR3 nucleotides: TGTGCCAGCAGGCGGGCAGGGGACGCGAACACTGAAGCTTTCTTT. Its translation is CASRRAGDANTEAFF.

This clonotype was seen a few times. The rearrangement joins TRBV11-2 to TRBJ2-2; 7 nucleotides match TRBD1. There are 16 residues in the CDR3. J lost 6 bases, V lost 2 bases, and 9 bases had no gene match. The germline V gene has CDR1 SGHAT and CDR2 FQNNGV. CDR3 protein: CASSLPGTATPGELFF. The CDR3 region has the DNA TGTGCCAGCAGCTTACCGGGGACAGCGACACCCGGGGAGCTGTTTTTT. Based on the CDR3 plus reference TRBV11-2 and TRBJ2-2, the full variable domain is EAGVAQSPRYKIIEKRQSVAFWCNPISGHATLYWYQQILGQGPKLLIQFQNNGVVDDSQLPKDRFSAERLKGVDSTLKIQPAKLEDSAVYLCASSLPGTATPGELFFGEGSRLTVL.

In this sample, this clonotype turned up many times. V and J are TRBV7-2 and TRBJ2-1, with D possibly being TRBD1 or TRBD2 (6 bases each). Germline CDR1 reads SGHTA; CDR2 reads FQGNSA. The CDR3 totals 15 residues. The germline V and J ends were trimmed by 1 base and 7 bases, with 14 bases remaining between them. The CDR3 loop is CASSLVGGPGNEQFF. DNA of the CDR3: TGTGCCAGCAGCTTAGTTGGGGGGCCGGGAAATGAGCAGTTCTTC.

This clonotype was counted many times. V gene TRBV20-1 combines with J gene TRBJ1-2; D unclear. V was shortened by 5 bases and J by 0 bases, with 16 bases between the two germline ends. This CDR3 is 15 amino acids long. CDR1 is DFQATT, CDR2 SNEGSKA, per germline (reference sequence). In nucleotides, the CDR3 is TGCAGTGCTTCTGTTAGCCCGGGGACTAACTATGGCTACACCTTC. It translates to CSASVSPGTNYGYTF.

For this clonotype: A read error may be the cause here, since a much bigger clone is one base away. V is TRBV27 and J is TRBJ2-2; 9 bases are a match to TRBD1. From germline, CDR1 is MNHEY and CDR2 SMNVEV (reference sequence). The CDR3 covers 14 residues. CDR3 in amino acids: CASRRTGGLGEPFF. CDR3 in DNA: TGTGCCAGCAGAAGAACAGGGGGCCTCGGGGAGCCGTTTTTT.

There are many counts of this clonotype. The rearrangement joins TRBV2 to TRBJ1-6, with D hard to call. V was clipped by 6 bases and J by 0 bases, with 9 bases between them. CDR3 length equals 15 residues. CDR1 is SNHLY, CDR2 FYNNEI, per germline. The CDR3, as DNA: TGTGCCAGCAGCTACACGAGCTCCTATAATTCACCCCTCCACTTT. It translates to CASSYTSSYNSPLHF.

This clonotype was seen ten or more times. The chain has TRBV5-1 and TRBJ2-4; no definite D call. V gave up 4 bases and J gave up 3 bases, with 5 bases separating them. Looked up from germline, CDR1 is SGHRS and CDR2 is YFSETQ. The CDR3 contains 12 residues. The CDR3 here is CASSLDKNIQYF. In DNA, the CDR3 is TGCGCCAGCAGCCTTGACAAAAACATTCAGTACTTC.

To note about this clonotype: At one of its ends the junction is not consistent with the germline gene, which may arise from a read error. The J gene is TRBJ2-5, the V gene TRBV20-1, with a possible D match to TRBD2 (6 bases). The CDR3 is made up of 13 amino acids. Germline-derived CDR1 and CDR2 are DFQATT and SNEGSKA (reference sequence). The CDR3 here is CSASTSFGETQNF. The CDR3 DNA reads as TGCAGCGCTTCCACTAGCTTCGGAGAGACCCAGAACTTC.

This clonotype was observed at least ten times. This chain joins TRBV20-1 and TRBJ2-3; 13 bases line up with TRBD2. This CDR3 spans 15 amino acids. Germline loops: CDR1 DFQATT, CDR2 SNEGSKA (reference sequence). Germline trimming cut 5 bases from V and 1 base from J; bases unmatched to any gene: 3. Here the CDR3 reads CSARGLAGRTDTQYF. CDR3 in DNA: TGCAGTGCTCGGGGACTAGCGGGGCGCACAGATACGCAGTATTTT.

Many counts were recorded for this clonotype. This chain links TRBV7-9 with TRBJ1-1, with 11 positions matching TRBD1. The CDR3 covers 18 residues. After removal of 5 bases from V and 0 bases from J, the junction contained 11 bases not matched to a gene. The germline gives CDR1 SEHNR, CDR2 FQNEAQ (reference sequence). DNA for the CDR3: TGTGCCAGCAGCCCGAGGGGGGGACAGGGGGATTTGAACACTGAAGCTTTCTTT. As protein: CASSPRGGQGDLNTEAFF.

This clonotype was seen repeatedly, ten times or more. The CDR3 bases are TGCAGTGCTAGAGAGGGGGGGAATGAGCAGTTCTTC. Translating it yields CSAREGGNEQFF. The chain links TRBV20-1 to TRBJ2-1, with TRBD2 identical over 7 bases. This CDR3 has 12 amino acids. Unmatched junction bases numbered 0, after V lost 0 bases and J lost 7 bases. Germline V lookup: CDR1 DFQATT, CDR2 SNEGSKA (reference sequence).

This clonotype was counted many times. The J gene is TRBJ2-7, the V gene TRBV6-5; the match to TRBD1 covers 10 bases. Germline assignment: CDR1 MNHEY and CDR2 SVGAGI. CDR3 size: 17 residues. J gave up 5 bases and V 7 bases, and 17 bases lay outside the gene matches. CDR3 in DNA: TGTGCCAGCAACCTGATCCGGGGGACAGGGGAGGGGGACGAGCAGTACGTC. This translates into CASNLIRGTGEGDEQYV.